These T cell receptor beta chains were read from a single sample in a study of T-cell reconstitution after alpha-beta-depleted transplantation in children. TCRdb recomputed calls from the PCR reads with MiXCR, one row per CDR3 protein. This repertoire shows around 500,000 distinct CDR3 sequences, approximately 12% found once; its top ten account for about 5.4%. Sample: PBMCs from the stem cell graft donor, taken from the stem cell graft. All receptors come from a human donor who donated a stem cell graft to a child with combined immunodeficiency. Both conserved end residues are trimmed from each CDR3. Fields, in order: clone size, D gene, V gene, CDR3 protein. The D gene is left open where the match is weak. Clone size is not always given. Where it is, it says once, few, many or a class for expanded clones.

>many|-|TRBV12-3/TRBV12-4
ASSLGGRGHEQF
>few|-|TRBV7-9
ASEESAGNTIY
>-|-|TRBV7-2
ASLEVIGTDTQY
>many|TRBD1|TRBV5-1
ASSRQGSNEKLF
>few|TRBD2|TRBV20-1
SARDVLAGGVGEQF
>few|TRBD2|TRBV4-2
ASSQEPAGGRETQY
>few|-|TRBV9
ASTANPGATGFEQF
>-|TRBD1|TRBV12-3/TRBV12-4
ASSSYWTGWTGELF
>many|-|TRBV27
ASSPRDVKNIQY
>-|-|TRBV29-1
SVEDQRSEQY
>-|TRBD2|TRBV12-3/TRBV12-4
ASSFAGRDGELF
>many|TRBD1|TRBV5-4
ASSLAGGDSPLH
>many|TRBD1|TRBV12-3/TRBV12-4
ASSQQGSTQPQH
>many|-|TRBV7-2
ASSLGGVSETQY
>many|-|TRBV29-1
SVEPGETQY
>many|-|TRBV2
ASTLRGLLPTDTQY
>few|-|TRBV4-1
ASSQSVTGINEQF
>-|-|TRBV18
ASSRPGDKRYNEQF
>few|TRBD2|TRBV10-3
AISESGTRRSNEQF
>-|TRBD1|TRBV5-1
ASSDSTGGETQY
>many|-|TRBV14
ASSRRSRQETQY
>-|-|TRBV24-1
ATEGPGFTDTQY
>-|-|TRBV27
ASSLSPRWAEAF
>-|TRBD2|TRBV6-2/TRBV6-3
ASRPVGLADKETQY
>-|-|TRBV30
AWSRSSMNTEAF
>-|TRBD1|TRBV29-1
SVVSGGLNYGYT
>-|-|TRBV27
ASSLGRSGSGANVLT
>-|-|TRBV11-3
ASSLRGAADTQY
>few|-|TRBV20-1
SARDGGSSYNSPLH
>few|-|TRBV29-1
SAEGENTGELF
>many|TRBD2|TRBV9
ASSALAGRDNEQF
>many|TRBD2|TRBV28
ASSSPFRVAGDTDTQY
>-|-|TRBV24-1
ATGKGVYNEQF
>-|TRBD2|TRBV6-1
ASSEAISGGPYEQY
>many|-|TRBV5-1
ASSYLADGELF
>-|TRBD2|TRBV18
ASSHPRGGFNEQF
>few|-|TRBV27
ASSSWSFNSPLH
>few|TRBD1|TRBV5-1
ASSLAWTGGLNEKLF
>many|-|TRBV7-2
ASTLMGAPSGDTQY
>-|TRBD1|TRBV9
ASSVQGALNTGELF
>-|-|TRBV4-3
ASSQDSSDTQY
>-|TRBD1|TRBV28
ASSFRDRGKYSPLH
>-|TRBD1|TRBV27
ASGTGGAKTQY
>-|-|TRBV12-3/TRBV12-4
ASSLTLGVQY
>many|-|TRBV28
ASSFIRVWGEQY
>few|TRBD1|TRBV7-2
ASSFLGTGVTDTQY
>few|-|TRBV15
ATSRLPKRGNNEQF
>few|-|TRBV7-9
ASSLVMGADIQY
>-|TRBD2|TRBV27
ASSLAWLAGGPDTQY
>-|TRBD2|TRBV5-1
ASSAWTSYNEQF
>few|TRBD1|TRBV20-1
SAPDRGYQPQH